This is a list of T cell receptor beta chains from one sample in a study. TCRdb processed the RT-PCR reads anew with MiXCR; each CDR3 protein has one entry. There are about 700,000 distinct CDR3 sequences in the sample; 12% to 15% occur only once, and 3.6% lies in the top ten. Material for sequencing was memory CD4+ T cells from blood. The receptors originated from a female donor in good health, serving as a healthy control. The CDR3 runs from the conserved cysteine through the conserved F or W. Fields, in order: CDR3 length, D gene, clone size, V gene, J gene, CDR3 DNA, CDR3 protein. A D gene is named only where the DNA matches it firmly. Some rows mark clone size as missing; the rest say once, few, many or name a class of expanded clone.

12,NA,many,TRBV12-3/TRBV12-4,TRBJ2-2,TGTGCCAGCCAGGGGGGGTCCGGGGAGCTGTTTTTT,CASQGGSGELFF
13,NA,few,TRBV4-1,TRBJ2-7,TGCGCCAGCAGCCACCCAAATACCTACGAGCAGTACTTC,CASSHPNTYEQYF
14,NA,NA,TRBV4-2,TRBJ2-7,TGTGCCAGCAGCCATCCTACACGGAACTACGAGCAGTACTTC,CASSHPTRNYEQYF
15,TRBD2,NA,TRBV7-9,TRBJ2-1,TGTGCCAGCAGCTGGGCTAGCGGGAACTACAATGAGCAGTTCTTC,CASSWASGNYNEQFF
14,NA,NA,TRBV12-3/TRBV12-4,TRBJ1-5,TGTGCCAGCAGTTTAGGGATCCAAAATCAGCCCCAGCATTTT,CASSLGIQNQPQHF
13,NA,NA,TRBV6-6,TRBJ2-1,TGTGCCAGCAGTTACCTCGGCGGGAATGAGCAGTTCTTC,CASSYLGGNEQFF
11,NA,few,TRBV7-8,TRBJ2-5,TGTGCCAGCAGCGTGGTGAGGACCCAGTACTTC,CASSVVRTQYF
13,NA,NA,TRBV30,TRBJ2-5,TGTGCCTGGAGTGCAACTAGCCGAGAGACCCAGTACTTC,CAWSATSRETQYF
15,NA,many,TRBV6-6,TRBJ2-7,TGTGCCAGCTCTAAAACGGGAGCGAAGTCCTACGAGCAGTACTTC,CASSKTGAKSYEQYF
13,TRBD1,many,TRBV7-7,TRBJ1-1,TGTGCCAGCAGCTCACGACAGGGGGCTGAAGCTTTCTTT,CASSSRQGAEAFF
15,NA,many,TRBV6-5,TRBJ2-5,TGTGCCAGCAGTTACTTATCGGCAGGGCAAGAGACCCAGTACTTC,CASSYLSAGQETQYF
17,TRBD1,few,TRBV5-1,TRBJ1-1,TGCGCCAGCAGCTTGAGGTTTGCAGGGGGCGTTGGCACTGAAGCTTTCTTT,CASSLRFAGGVGTEAFF
16,TRBD2,NA,TRBV18,TRBJ2-3,TGTGCCAGCTCACCTGTCGCTAGCGGGAGTGATGATACGCAGTATTTT,CASSPVASGSDDTQYF
15,NA,once,TRBV28,TRBJ1-1,TGTGCCAGCAGACCCCCGGCAGGCGGATCCACTGAAGCTTTCTTT,CASRPPAGGSTEAFF
14,NA,few,TRBV18,TRBJ2-7,TGTGCCAGCTCACCACCGGATTCAGGTTACGAGCAGTACTTC,CASSPPDSGYEQYF
16,TRBD1,few,TRBV18,TRBJ1-2,TGTGCCAGCTCACCAGCCGCAGGGGGCTCGGATTATGGCTACACCTTC,CASSPAAGGSDYGYTF
13,NA,many,TRBV5-1,TRBJ1-2,TGCGCCAGCAGCTCGGGGACCAACTATGGCTACACCTTC,CASSSGTNYGYTF
16,TRBD1,NA,TRBV20-1,TRBJ2-1,TGCAGTGCTAGATCCCCAGGGGGCCAATCCTACAATGAGCAGTTCTTC,CSARSPGGQSYNEQFF
13,NA,many,TRBV12-3/TRBV12-4,TRBJ2-1,TGTGCCACCTCACCTTCTAGCGTCAATGAGCAGTTCTTC,CATSPSSVNEQFF
14,NA,many,TRBV7-2,TRBJ2-5,TGTGCCAGCAGCTTAACTCACGGCCAAGAGACCCAGTACTTC,CASSLTHGQETQYF
14,NA,many,TRBV5-1,TRBJ1-2,TGCGCCAGCAGCTTGGCCCCGGGAGACTATGGCTACACCTTC,CASSLAPGDYGYTF
14,TRBD1,few,TRBV3-1,TRBJ1-6,TGTGCCAGCAGTAAGGGACAGACAAATTCACCCCTCCACTTT,CASSKGQTNSPLHF
18,TRBD1,NA,TRBV4-1,TRBJ1-5,TGCGCCAGCAGCCAAACGACCTGGACGACAGGGGTTTTTCAGCCCCAGCATTTT,CASSQTTWTTGVFQPQHF
15,NA,few,TRBV20-1,TRBJ1-2,TGCAGTGCTAGTTTTGGGGGGCTGGGGAGCGATGGCTACACCTTC,CSASFGGLGSDGYTF
13,NA,NA,TRBV19,TRBJ1-1,TGTGCCAGTCGGAGTAGGCAGGCCGAACGAGCTTTCTTT,CASRSRQAERAFF
15,NA,few,TRBV5-6,TRBJ2-1,TGTGCCAGCAGCTTGGGCGCTAGCCGGGGCAATGAGCAGTTCTTC,CASSLGASRGNEQFF
15,NA,few,TRBV25-1,TRBJ2-3,TGTGCCAGCAGTGAAGAGAGTCTCCTCACAGATACGCAGTATTTT,CASSEESLLTDTQYF
13,NA,many,TRBV6-5,TRBJ2-5,TGTGCCAGCAGAAATGGGAACCAAGAGACCCAGTACTTC,CASRNGNQETQYF
16,TRBD1,NA,TRBV29-1,TRBJ1-4,TGCAGCGTTGCGGGACAGGGGCTTGGCTTGCGTGAAAAACTGTTTTTT,CSVAGQGLGLREKLFF
16,NA,NA,TRBV5-1,TRBJ2-6,TGCGCCAGCAGCTTGGCCGGGGCCTCTGGGGCCAACGTCCTGACTTTC,CASSLAGASGANVLTF
13,NA,few,TRBV27,TRBJ2-7,TGTGCCAGCAGTTATCAGTCCCCCTACGAGCAGTACTTC,CASSYQSPYEQYF
13,TRBD1,many,TRBV20-1,TRBJ2-3,TGCAGCCGCCCGACAGGGGCCGCAGATACGCAGTATTTT,CSRPTGAADTQYF
18,TRBD2,few,TRBV7-9,TRBJ2-4,TGTGCCAGCAGCTTAGACGGGATAGCGGGAGTAGCCAAAAACATTCAGTACTTC,CASSLDGIAGVAKNIQYF
13,NA,NA,TRBV6-5,TRBJ2-2,TGTGCCAGCAGTTACCGGTACACCGGGAAGCTGTTTTTT,CASSYRYTGKLFF
15,NA,many,TRBV10-3,TRBJ2-1,TGTGCCATCAGTGAGTCCTTCGCCTCGACCGATGAGCAGTTCTTC,CAISESFASTDEQFF
15,TRBD2,few,TRBV7-6,TRBJ2-1,TGTGCCAGCAGCCCACCGGCGGGAGGCGCGAATGAGCAGTTCTTC,CASSPPAGGANEQFF
14,NA,NA,TRBV5-1,TRBJ2-1,TGCGCCAGCAACGAGAACACGGCGGGCAATGAGCAGTTCTTC,CASNENTAGNEQFF
15,TRBD1,NA,TRBV4-2,TRBJ2-3,TGTGCCAGCAGCCAAAGGGGGATAGGACAGGGTACGCAGTATTTT,CASSQRGIGQGTQYF
16,TRBD1,NA,TRBV20-1,TRBJ1-4,TGCAGTGCTAGACCCACCCTCGACAGGGAATACGAAAAACTGTTTTTT,CSARPTLDREYEKLFF
16,TRBD1,many,TRBV12-3/TRBV12-4,TRBJ1-5,TGTGCCAGCAGTCCCGGAACAGGGGGCGACGGTCAGCCCCAGCATTTT,CASSPGTGGDGQPQHF
14,NA,NA,TRBV5-1,TRBJ2-1,TGCGCCAGCAGCTTGGTATACAGATACAATGAGCAGTTCTTC,CASSLVYRYNEQFF
15,TRBD1,NA,TRBV3-1,TRBJ2-7,TGTGCCAGCAGGGCACAGGGGGCGCTGGACAACGAGCAGTACTTC,CASRAQGALDNEQYF
18,NA,NA,TRBV10-3,TRBJ2-2,TGTGCCATCAGAATGAATCCTGGCCTAGGCTCTGACACCGGGGAGCTGTTTTTT,CAIRMNPGLGSDTGELFF
16,TRBD2,NA,TRBV5-1,TRBJ2-2,TGCGCCAGCAGCCCTGGGACTAGCGGGAGCGGCGGGGAGCTGTTTTTT,CASSPGTSGSGGELFF
17,TRBD1,few,TRBV11-2,TRBJ2-7,TGTGCCAGCAGCCCCCTTAACAGGGGGAAGGGTGCTTACGAGCAGTACTTC,CASSPLNRGKGAYEQYF
18,NA,few,TRBV3-1,TRBJ2-2,TGTGCCAGCAGCCAAGATGGGACACTTACCTCGAACACCGGGGAGCTGTTTTTT,CASSQDGTLTSNTGELFF
13,NA,few,TRBV6-5,TRBJ2-3,TGTGCCAGCAGTTTTCAGGGATACGGTACGCAGTATTTT,CASSFQGYGTQYF
15,TRBD2,NA,TRBV6-5,TRBJ2-1,TGTGCCAGCAGTCTAGCGGGAGTGAGGAACAATGAGCAGTTCTTC,CASSLAGVRNNEQFF
13,TRBD2,few,TRBV20-1,TRBJ2-1,TGCAGTGCTACCCCCGGGGGGGACAATGAGCAGTTCTTC,CSATPGGDNEQFF
14,NA,few,TRBV7-9,TRBJ1-2,TGTGCCAGCAGCTTAGGAGCAGGAAACTATGGCTACACCTTC,CASSLGAGNYGYTF
14,TRBD1,NA,TRBV12-3/TRBV12-4,TRBJ2-1,TGTGCCAGCAGTTTCAGGGACAGGGGCAATGAGCAGTTCTTC,CASSFRDRGNEQFF
14,TRBD1,NA,TRBV28,TRBJ1-2,TGTGCCAGCACCGAGACAGGGTATAACTATGGCTACACCTTC,CASTETGYNYGYTF
14,NA,few,TRBV5-1,TRBJ1-4,TGCGCCAGCAGCTTCCGGGAAGGTAGTGAAAAACTGTTTTTT,CASSFREGSEKLFF
15,NA,NA,TRBV28,TRBJ2-7,TGTGCCAGCACCCCCGTCACAGGGAGCTCCTACGAGCAGTACTTC,CASTPVTGSSYEQYF
16,TRBD1,many,TRBV7-2,TRBJ1-5,TGTGCCAGCAGCTTAGGACTTACCGGGACAGGCCTGCCCCAGCATTTT,CASSLGLTGTGLPQHF